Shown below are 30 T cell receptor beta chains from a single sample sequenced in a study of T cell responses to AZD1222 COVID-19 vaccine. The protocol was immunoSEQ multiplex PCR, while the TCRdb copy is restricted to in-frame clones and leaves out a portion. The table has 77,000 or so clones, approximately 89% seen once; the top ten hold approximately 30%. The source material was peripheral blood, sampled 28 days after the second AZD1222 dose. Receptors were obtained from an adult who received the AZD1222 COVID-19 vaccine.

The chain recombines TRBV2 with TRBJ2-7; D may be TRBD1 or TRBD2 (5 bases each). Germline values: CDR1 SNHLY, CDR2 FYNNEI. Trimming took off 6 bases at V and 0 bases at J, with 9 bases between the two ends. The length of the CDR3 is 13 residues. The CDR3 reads CASSQGPSYEQYF. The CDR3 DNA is TGTGCCAGCAGCCAGGGACCCTCCTACGAGCAGTACTTC.

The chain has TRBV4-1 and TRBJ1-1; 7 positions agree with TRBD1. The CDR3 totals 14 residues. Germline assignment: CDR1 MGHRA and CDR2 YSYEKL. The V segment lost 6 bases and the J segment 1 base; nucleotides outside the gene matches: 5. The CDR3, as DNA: TGCGCCAGCAGGCCGAGACAGGGGAACACTGAAGCTTTCTTT. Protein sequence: CASRPRQGNTEAFF.

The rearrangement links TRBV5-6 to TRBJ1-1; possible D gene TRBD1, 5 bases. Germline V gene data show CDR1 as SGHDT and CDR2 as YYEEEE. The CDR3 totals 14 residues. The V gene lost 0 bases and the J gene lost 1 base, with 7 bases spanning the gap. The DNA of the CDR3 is TGTGCCAGCAGCTTGGAAGGGGCGAACACTGAAGCTTTCTTT. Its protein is CASSLEGANTEAFF. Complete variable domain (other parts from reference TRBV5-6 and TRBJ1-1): DAGVTQSPTHLIKTRGQQVTLRCSPKSGHDTVSWYQQALGQGPQFIFQYYEEEERQRGNFPDRFSGHQFPNYSSELNVNALLLGDSALYLCASSLEGANTEAFFGQGTRLTVV.

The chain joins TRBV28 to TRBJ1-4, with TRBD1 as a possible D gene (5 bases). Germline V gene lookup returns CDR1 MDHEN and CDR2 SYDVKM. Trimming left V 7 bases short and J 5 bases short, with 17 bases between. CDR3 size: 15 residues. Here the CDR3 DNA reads TGTGCCAGCAAACATGGAGGGGACGGGAATGAAAAACTGTTTTTT. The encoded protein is CASKHGGDGNEKLFF. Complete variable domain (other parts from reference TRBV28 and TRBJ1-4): DVKVTQSSRYLVKRTGEKVFLECVQDMDHENMFWYRQDPGLGLRLIYFSYDVKMKEKGDIPEGYSVSREKKERFSLILESASTNQTSMYLCASKHGGDGNEKLFFGSGTQLSVL.

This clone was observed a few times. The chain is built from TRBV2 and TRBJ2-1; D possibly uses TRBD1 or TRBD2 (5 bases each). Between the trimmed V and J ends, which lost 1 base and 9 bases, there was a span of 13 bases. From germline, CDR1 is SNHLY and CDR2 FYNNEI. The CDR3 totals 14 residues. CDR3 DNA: TGTGCCAGCAGTGAAGGAGAGGGGTTCGGTGAGCAGTTCTTC. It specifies CASSEGEGFGEQFF.

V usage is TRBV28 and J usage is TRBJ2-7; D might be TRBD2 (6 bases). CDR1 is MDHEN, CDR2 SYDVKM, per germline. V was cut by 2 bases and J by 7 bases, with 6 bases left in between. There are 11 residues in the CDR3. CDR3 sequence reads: CASSLGGEQYF. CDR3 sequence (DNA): TGTGCCAGCAGTTTAGGAGGGGAGCAGTACTTC.

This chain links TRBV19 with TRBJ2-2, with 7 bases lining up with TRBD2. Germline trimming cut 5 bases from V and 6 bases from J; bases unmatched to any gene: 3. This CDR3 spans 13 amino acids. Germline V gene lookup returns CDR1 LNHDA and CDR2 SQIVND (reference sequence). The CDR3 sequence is CASSALASGELFF. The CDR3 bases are TGTGCCAGTAGTGCACTAGCGTCCGGGGAGCTGTTTTTT.

The CDR3: CASSWGRGFRVNTEAFF. The DNA of the CDR3 is TGTGCCAGCAGTTGGGGGCGGGGCTTCAGGGTGAACACTGAAGCTTTCTTT. J is TRBJ1-1 and V is TRBV6-2 or TRBV6-3; tentatively, D is TRBD1 (6 bases). V shed 4 bases and J shed 0 bases, with 18 bases lying between them. The V gene's germline CDR1 is MNHEY and CDR2 SVGEGT. This CDR3 has 17 residues.

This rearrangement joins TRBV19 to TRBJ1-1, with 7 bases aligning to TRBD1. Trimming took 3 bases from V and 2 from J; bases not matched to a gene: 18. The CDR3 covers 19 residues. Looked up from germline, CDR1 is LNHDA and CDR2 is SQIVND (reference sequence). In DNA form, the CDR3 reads TGTGCCAGTAGTATGGATGGGGACAGCCATTTCTGGAAAAACACTGAAGCTTTCTTT. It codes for CASSMDGDSHFWKNTEAFF.

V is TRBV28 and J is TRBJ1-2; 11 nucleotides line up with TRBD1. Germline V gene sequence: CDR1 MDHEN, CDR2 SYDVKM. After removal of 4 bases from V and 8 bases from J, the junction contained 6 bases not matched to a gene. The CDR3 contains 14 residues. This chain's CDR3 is CASSSGQGVFGYTF. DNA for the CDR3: TGTGCCAGCAGTTCGGGACAGGGGGTTTTCGGCTACACCTTC.

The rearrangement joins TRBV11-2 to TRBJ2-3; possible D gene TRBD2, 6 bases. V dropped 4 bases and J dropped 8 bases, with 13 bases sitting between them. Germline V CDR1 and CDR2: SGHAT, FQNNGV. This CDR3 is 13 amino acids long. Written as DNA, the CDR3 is TGTGCCAGCAGCTCGGGGGAGGCGGGTACGCAGTATTTT. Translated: CASSSGEAGTQYF.

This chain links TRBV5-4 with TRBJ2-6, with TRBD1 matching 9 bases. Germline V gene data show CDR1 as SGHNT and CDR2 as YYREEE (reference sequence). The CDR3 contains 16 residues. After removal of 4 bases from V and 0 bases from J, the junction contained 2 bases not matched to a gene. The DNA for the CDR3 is TGTGCCAGCAGCCCGACAGGGGGCTCTGGGGCCAACGTCCTGACTTTC. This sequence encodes CASSPTGGSGANVLTF.

The CDR3 DNA reads TGTGCCTGGAGTGCAGACAGGGGAGGGGGAACGAGTGGCTACACCTTC. It specifies CAWSADRGGGTSGYTF. V and J are TRBV30 and TRBJ1-2; 8 positions match TRBD1. Germline lookup yields CDR1 GTSNPN and CDR2 SVGIG (reference sequence). J lost 7 bases, V lost 1 base, and 14 bases had no gene match. The CDR3 sequence is 16 residues long.

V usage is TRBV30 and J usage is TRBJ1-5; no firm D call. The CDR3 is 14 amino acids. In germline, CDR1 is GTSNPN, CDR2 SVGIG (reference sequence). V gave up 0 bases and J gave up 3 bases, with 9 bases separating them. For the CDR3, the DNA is TGTGCCTGGAGTGTACAGACTTCCAATCAGCCCCAGCATTTT. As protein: CAWSVQTSNQPQHF.

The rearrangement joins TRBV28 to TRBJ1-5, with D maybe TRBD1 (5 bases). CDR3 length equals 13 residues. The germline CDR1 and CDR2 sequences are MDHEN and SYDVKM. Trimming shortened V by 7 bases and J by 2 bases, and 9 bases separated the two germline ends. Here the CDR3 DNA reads TGTGCCAGCAATACAGGACGCAATCAGCCCCAGCATTTT. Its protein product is CASNTGRNQPQHF. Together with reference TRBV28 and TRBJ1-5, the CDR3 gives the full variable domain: DVKVTQSSRYLVKRTGEKVFLECVQDMDHENMFWYRQDPGLGLRLIYFSYDVKMKEKGDIPEGYSVSREKKERFSLILESASTNQTSMYLCASNTGRNQPQHFGDGTRLSIL.

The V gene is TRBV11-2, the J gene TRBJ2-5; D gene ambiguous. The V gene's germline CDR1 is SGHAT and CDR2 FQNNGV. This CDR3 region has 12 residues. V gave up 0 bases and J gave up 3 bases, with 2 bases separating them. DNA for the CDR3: TGTGCCAGCAGCTTAGATAAAGAGACCCAGTACTTC. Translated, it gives CASSLDKETQYF.

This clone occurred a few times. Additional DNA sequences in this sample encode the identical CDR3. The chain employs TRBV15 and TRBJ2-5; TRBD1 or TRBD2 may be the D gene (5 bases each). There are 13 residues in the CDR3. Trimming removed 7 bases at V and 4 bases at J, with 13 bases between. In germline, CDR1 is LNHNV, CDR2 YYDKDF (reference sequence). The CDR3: CATTRQRGETQYF. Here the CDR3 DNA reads TGTGCCACCACGAGACAGAGGGGAGAGACCCAGTACTTC.

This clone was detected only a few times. CDR3 in amino acids: CSVGQGNSGNTIYF. CDR3 nucleotides: TGCAGCGTTGGCCAGGGCAACTCTGGAAACACCATATATTTT. The chain employs TRBV29-1 and TRBJ1-3; D is possibly TRBD1 (5 bases). The V end lost 4 bases, the J end lost 0 bases, and 10 bases lay between the germline ends. Germline V gene lookup returns CDR1 SQVTM and CDR2 ANQGSEA. There are 14 residues in the CDR3.

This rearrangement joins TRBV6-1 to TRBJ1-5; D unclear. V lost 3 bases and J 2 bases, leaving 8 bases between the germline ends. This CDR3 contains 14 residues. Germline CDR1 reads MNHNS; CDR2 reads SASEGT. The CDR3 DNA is TGTGCCAGCAGTGAGAATAGAGGCAATCAGCCCCAGCATTTT. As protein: CASSENRGNQPQHF.

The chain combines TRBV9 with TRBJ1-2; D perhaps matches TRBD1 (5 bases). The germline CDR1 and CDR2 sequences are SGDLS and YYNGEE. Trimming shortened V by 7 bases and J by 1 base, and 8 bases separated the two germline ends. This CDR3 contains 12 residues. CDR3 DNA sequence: TGTGCCAGCGAAGGGGTTAACTATGGCTACACCTTC. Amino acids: CASEGVNYGYTF.

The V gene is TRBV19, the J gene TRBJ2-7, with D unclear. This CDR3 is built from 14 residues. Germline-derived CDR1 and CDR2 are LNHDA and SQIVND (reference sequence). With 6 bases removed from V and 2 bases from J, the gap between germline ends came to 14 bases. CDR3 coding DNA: TGTGCCAGTAGGGGCGAACTACATGCCTACGAGCAGTACTTC. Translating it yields CASRGELHAYEQYF.

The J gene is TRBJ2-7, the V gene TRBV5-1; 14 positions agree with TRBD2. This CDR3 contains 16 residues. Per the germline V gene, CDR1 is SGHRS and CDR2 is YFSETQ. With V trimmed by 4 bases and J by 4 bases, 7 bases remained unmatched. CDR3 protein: CASSHGTSGSRYEQYF. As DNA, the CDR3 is TGCGCCAGCAGCCATGGGACTAGCGGGAGTAGGTACGAGCAGTACTTC.

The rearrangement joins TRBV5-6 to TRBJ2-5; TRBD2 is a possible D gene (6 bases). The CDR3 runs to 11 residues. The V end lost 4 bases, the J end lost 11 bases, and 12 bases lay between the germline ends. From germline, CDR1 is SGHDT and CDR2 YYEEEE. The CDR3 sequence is CASSHLEGQYF. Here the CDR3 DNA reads TGTGCCAGCAGCCATCTGGAGGGGCAGTACTTC.

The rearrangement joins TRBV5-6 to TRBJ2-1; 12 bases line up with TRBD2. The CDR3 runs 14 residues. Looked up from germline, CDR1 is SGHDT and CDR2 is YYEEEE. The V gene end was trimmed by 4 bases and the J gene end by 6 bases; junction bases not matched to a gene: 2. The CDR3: CASSTTSGSNEQFF. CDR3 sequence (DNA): TGTGCCAGCAGCACGACTAGCGGGAGCAATGAGCAGTTCTTC.

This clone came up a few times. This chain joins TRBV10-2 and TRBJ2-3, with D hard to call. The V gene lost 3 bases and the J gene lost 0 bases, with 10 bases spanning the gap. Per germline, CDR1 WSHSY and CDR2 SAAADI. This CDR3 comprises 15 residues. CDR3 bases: TGCGCCAGCAGTGATCTATCCGATAGCACAGATACGCAGTATTTT. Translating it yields CASSDLSDSTDTQYF.

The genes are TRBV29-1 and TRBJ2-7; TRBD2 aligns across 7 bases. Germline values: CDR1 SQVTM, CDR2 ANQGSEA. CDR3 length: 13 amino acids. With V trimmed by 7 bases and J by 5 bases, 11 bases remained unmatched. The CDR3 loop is CSARGVIDNEQYF. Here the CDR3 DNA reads TGCAGCGCTCGGGGGGTAATCGATAACGAGCAGTACTTC.

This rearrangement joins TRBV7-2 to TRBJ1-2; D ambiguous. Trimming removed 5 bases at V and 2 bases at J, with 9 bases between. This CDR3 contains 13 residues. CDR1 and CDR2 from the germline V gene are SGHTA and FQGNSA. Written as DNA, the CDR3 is TGTGCCAGCAGCCCCGACACCAACTATGGCTACACCTTC. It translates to CASSPDTNYGYTF. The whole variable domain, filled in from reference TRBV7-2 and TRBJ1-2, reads GAGVSQSPSNKVTEKGKDVELRCDPISGHTALYWYRQSLGQGLEFLIYFQGNSAPDKSGLPSDRFSAERTGGSVSTLTIQRTQQEDSAVYLCASSPDTNYGYTFGSGTRLTVV.

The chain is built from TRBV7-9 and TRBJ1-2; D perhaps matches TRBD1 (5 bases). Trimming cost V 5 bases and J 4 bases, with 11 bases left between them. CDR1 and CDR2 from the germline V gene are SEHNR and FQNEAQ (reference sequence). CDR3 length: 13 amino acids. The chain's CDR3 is CASSDRGAYGYTF. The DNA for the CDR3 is TGTGCCAGCAGCGATAGGGGCGCCTATGGCTACACCTTC.

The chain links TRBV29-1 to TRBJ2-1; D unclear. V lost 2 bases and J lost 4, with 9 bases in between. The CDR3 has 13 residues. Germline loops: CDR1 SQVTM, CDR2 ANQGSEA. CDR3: CSVEWPNYNEQFF. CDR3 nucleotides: TGCAGCGTTGAATGGCCCAATTACAATGAGCAGTTCTTC.

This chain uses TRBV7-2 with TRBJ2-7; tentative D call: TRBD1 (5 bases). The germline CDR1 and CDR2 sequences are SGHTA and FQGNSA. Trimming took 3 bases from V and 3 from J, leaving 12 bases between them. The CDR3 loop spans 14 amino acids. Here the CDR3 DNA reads TGTGCCAGCAGCTTCGTCCAGGGCGGCTACGAGCAGTACTTC. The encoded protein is CASSFVQGGYEQYF.